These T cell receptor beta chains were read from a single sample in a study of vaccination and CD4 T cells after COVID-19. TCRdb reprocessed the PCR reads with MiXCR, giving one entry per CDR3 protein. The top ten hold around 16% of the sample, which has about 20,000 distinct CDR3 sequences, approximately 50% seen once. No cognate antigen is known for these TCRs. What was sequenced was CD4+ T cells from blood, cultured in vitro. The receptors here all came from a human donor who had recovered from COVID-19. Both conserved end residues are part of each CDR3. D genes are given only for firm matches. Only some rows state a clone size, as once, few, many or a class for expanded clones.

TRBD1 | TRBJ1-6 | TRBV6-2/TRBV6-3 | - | TGTGCCAGCAAGAAACCGGGACAGGGGAATTCACCCCTCCACTTT | CASKKPGQGNSPLHF
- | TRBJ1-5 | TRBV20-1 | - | TGCAGTGCTAAGGGTGGCAGATACAATCAGCCCCAGCATTTT | CSAKGGRYNQPQHF
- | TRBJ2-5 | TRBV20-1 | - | TGCAGTGCTCGAAAGGACAATCAAGAGACCCAGTACTTC | CSARKDNQETQYF
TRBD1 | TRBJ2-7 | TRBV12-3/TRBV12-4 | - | TGTGCCAGCAGCCTAACCCTGGGACAGGCAAAGGCCTACGAGCAGTACTTC | CASSLTLGQAKAYEQYF
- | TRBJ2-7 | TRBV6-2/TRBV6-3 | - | TGTGCCAGCCGCTCTAGCCCCTACGAGCAGTACTTC | CASRSSPYEQYF
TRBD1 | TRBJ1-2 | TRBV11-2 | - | TGTGCCAGCAGCTCCTCACTGACAGGGGGCTATGGCTACACCTTC | CASSSSLTGGYGYTF
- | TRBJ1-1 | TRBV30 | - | TGTGCCTGGAGTGGTGCCCGGCAGGGTTTGGGGACTGAAGCTTTCTTT | CAWSGARQGLGTEAFF
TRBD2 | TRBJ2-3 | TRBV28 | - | TGTGCCAGCAGTACACTAGCGGGGGCCACAGATACGCAGTATTTT | CASSTLAGATDTQYF
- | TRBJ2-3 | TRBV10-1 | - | TGCGCCAGCAGCAGGGGGACTAGCACAGATACGCAGTATTTT | CASSRGTSTDTQYF
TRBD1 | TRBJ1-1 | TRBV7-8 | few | TGTGCCAGCAGCTCCTCAGACAGGGGAGGAACTGAAGCTTTCTTT | CASSSSDRGGTEAFF
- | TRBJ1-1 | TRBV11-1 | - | TGTGCCAGCAGCTTAGGAAGAGGGAGCACTGAAGCTTTCTTT | CASSLGRGSTEAFF
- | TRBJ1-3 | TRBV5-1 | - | TGCGCCAGCAGCTTGGAGGCCCGATCTGGAAACACCATATATTTT | CASSLEARSGNTIYF
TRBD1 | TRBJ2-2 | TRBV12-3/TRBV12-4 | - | TGTGCCAGCAGGGGGACAGTAGCCACCGGGGAGCTGTTTTTT | CASRGTVATGELFF
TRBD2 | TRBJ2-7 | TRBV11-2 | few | TGTGCCAGCGTTCGGACTAGCGGAGCCTACGAGCAGTACTTC | CASVRTSGAYEQYF
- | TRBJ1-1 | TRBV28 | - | TGTGCCAGCAGTTCCCCCCTTAGGGCAAACACTGAAGCTTTCTTT | CASSSPLRANTEAFF
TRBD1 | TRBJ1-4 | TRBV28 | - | TGTGCCAGCACCCGGGGACAGGGGGAAGAAAAACTGTTTTTT | CASTRGQGEEKLFF
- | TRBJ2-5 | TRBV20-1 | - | TGCAGTGCTAGCCCCAACTTCAAAGAGACCCAGTACTTC | CSASPNFKETQYF
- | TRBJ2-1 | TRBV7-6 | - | TGTGCCACCTCCCCCGGGCGAACTGGCGGTGAGCAGTTCTTC | CATSPGRTGGEQFF